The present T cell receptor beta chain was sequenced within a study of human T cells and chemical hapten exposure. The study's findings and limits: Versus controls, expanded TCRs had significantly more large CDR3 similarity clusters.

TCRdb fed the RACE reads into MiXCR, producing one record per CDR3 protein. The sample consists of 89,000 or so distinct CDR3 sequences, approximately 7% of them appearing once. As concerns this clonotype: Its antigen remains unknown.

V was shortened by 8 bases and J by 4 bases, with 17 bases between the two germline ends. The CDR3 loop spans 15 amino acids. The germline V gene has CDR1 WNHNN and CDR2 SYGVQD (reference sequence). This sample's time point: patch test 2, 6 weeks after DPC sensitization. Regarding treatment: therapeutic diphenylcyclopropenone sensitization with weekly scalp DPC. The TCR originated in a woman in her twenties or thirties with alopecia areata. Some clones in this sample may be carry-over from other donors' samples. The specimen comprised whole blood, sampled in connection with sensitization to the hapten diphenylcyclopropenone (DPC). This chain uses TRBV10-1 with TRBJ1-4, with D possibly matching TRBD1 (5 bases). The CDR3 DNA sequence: TGCGCCAGCCCTCGGAGGACACAATGTAATGAAAAACTGTTTTTT. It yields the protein CASPRRTQCNEKLFF.